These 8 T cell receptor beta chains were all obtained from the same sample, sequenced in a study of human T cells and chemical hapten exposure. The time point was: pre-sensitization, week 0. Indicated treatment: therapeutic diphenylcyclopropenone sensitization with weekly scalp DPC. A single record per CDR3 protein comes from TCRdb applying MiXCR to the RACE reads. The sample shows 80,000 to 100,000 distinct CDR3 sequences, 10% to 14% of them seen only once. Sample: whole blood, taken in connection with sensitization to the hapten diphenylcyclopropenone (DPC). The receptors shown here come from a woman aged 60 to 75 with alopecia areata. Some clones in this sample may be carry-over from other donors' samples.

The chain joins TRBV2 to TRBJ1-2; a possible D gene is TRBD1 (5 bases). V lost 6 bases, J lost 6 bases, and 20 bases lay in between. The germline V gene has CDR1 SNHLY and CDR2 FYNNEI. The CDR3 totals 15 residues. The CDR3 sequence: CASSAGGWPLNGYTF. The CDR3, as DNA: TGTGCCAGCAGCGCTGGGGGGTGGCCCCTTAATGGCTACACCTTC.

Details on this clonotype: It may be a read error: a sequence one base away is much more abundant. The DNA of the CDR3 is TGTGCCAGCAGCAGCCCCGGGTACGTGCAGTACTTC. It translates to CASSSPGYVQYF. The chain uses TRBV7-3 and TRBJ2-7; D remains unclear. Germline assignment: CDR1 SGHTA and CDR2 FQGTGA. The CDR3 sequence is 12 residues long.

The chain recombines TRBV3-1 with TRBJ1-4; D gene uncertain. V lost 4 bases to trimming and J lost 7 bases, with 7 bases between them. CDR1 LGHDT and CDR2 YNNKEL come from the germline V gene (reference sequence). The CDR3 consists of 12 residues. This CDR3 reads CASSPSSEKLFF. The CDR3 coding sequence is TGTGCCAGCAGCCCCTCCAGTGAAAAACTGTTTTTT.

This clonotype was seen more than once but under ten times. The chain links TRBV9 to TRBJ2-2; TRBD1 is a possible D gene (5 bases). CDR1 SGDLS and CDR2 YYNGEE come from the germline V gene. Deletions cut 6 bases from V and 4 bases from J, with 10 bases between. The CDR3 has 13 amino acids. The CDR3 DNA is TGTGCCAGCAACAATAGGGGCACCGGGGAGCTGTTTTTT. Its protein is CASNNRGTGELFF.

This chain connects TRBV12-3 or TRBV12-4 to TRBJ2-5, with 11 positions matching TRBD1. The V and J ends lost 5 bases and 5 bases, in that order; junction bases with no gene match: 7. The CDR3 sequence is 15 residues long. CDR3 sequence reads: CASSAGTGGVETQYF. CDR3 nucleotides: TGTGCCAGCAGTGCCGGGACAGGGGGAGTGGAGACCCAGTACTTC.

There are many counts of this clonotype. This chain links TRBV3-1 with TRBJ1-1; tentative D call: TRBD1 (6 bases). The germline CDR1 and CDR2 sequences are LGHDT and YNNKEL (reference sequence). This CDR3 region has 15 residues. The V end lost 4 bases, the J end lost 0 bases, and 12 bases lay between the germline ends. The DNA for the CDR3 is TGTGCCAGCAGCCTCCACGGGGGGCTGAACACTGAAGCTTTCTTT. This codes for CASSLHGGLNTEAFF. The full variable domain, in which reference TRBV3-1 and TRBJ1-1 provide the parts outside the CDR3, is DTAVSQTPKYLVTQMGNDKSIKCEQNLGHDTMYWYKQDSKKFLKIMFSYNNKELIINETVPNRFSPKSPDKAHLNLHINSLELGDSAVYFCASSLHGGLNTEAFFGQGTRLTVV.

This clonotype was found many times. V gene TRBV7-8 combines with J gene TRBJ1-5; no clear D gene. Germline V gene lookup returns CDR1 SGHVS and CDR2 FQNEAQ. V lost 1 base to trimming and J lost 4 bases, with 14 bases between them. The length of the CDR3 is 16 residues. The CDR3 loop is CASSLVSWQKNQPQHF. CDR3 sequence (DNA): TGTGCCAGCAGCTTAGTATCTTGGCAGAAAAATCAGCCCCAGCATTTT.

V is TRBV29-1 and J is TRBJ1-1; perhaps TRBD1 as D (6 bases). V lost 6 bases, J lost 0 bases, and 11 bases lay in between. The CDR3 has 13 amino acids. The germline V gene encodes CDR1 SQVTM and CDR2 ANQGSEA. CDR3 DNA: TGCAGCGTCAGAGGACAGATGAACACTGAAGCTTTCTTT. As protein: CSVRGQMNTEAFF.